The clone carrying this T cell receptor (beta chain) was seen repeatedly, ten times or more. Its antigen remains unknown. The entry originates in a study of human T cells and chemical hapten exposure. CDR1 MDHEN and CDR2 SYDVKM come from the germline V gene. The CDR3 is 14 amino acids. V lost 1 base to trimming and J lost 6 bases, with 11 bases between them. Regarding the study as a whole: Sensitization with DPC brought no change to TCRs above 1 in 1000 in frequency.

Unique molecular identifiers were attached to individual cDNA molecules during library preparation. TCRdb passed the RACE reads through MiXCR, listing each CDR3 protein once. Of 40,000 to 45,000 distinct CDR3 sequences in the sample, 3.7% are singletons; the top ten hold about 6%. The time point here: healthy volunteer bleed at 6 weeks. Researchers extracted total RNA from unfractionated whole blood. The V gene is TRBV28, the J gene TRBJ2-3; maybe TRBD2 (5 bases). Sequenced: whole blood. This sequence originates from a human donor in good health. Some clones in this sample may be carry-over from other donors' samples. The CDR3 DNA reads TGTGCCAGCAGTTTATTGGATAGCGAGGATACGCAGTATTTT. It codes for CASSLLDSEDTQYF.